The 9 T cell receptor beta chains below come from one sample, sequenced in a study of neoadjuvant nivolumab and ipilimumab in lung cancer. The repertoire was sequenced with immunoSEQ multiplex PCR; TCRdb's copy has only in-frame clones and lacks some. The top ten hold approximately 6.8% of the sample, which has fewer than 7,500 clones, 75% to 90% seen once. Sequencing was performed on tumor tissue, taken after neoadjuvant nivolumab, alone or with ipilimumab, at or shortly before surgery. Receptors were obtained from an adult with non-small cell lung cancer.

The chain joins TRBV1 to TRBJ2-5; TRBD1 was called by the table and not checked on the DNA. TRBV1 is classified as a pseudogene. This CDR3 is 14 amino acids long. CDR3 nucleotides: TGCACCAGCGGAGGGACAGGGGTGCGAGAGACCCAGTACTTC. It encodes CTSGGTGVRETQYF.

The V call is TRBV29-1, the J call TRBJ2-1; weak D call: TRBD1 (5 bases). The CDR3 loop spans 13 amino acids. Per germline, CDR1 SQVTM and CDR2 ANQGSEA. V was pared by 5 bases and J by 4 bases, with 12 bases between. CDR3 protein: CSVQTRGYNEQFF. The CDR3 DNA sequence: TGCAGCGTTCAGACAAGGGGATACAATGAGCAGTTCTTC.

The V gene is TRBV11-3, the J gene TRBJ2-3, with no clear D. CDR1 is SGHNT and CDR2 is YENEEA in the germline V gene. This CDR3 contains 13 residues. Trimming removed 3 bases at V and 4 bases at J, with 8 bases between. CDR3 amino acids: CASSFVGADTQYF. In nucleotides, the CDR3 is TGTGCCAGCAGCTTTGTGGGCGCAGATACGCAGTATTTT.

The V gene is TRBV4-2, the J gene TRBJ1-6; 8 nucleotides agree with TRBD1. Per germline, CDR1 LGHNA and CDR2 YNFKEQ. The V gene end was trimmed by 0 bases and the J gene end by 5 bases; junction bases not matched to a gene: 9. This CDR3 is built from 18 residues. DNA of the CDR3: TGTGCCAGCAGCCAAGAGTTCTTCAGGGGGCGCGATAATTCACCCCTCCACTTT. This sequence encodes CASSQEFFRGRDNSPLHF.

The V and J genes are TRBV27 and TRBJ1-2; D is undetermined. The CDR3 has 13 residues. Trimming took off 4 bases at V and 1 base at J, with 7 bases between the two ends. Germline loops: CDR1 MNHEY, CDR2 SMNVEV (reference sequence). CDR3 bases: TGTGCCAGCAGTTCTGCTATTAACTATGGCTACACCTTC. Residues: CASSSAINYGYTF.

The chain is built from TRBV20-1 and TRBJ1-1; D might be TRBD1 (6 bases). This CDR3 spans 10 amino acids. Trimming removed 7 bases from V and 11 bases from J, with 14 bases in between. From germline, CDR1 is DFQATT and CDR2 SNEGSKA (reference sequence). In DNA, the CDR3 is TGCAGTGTTCTGGGGGCTATGGCTTTCTTT. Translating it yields CSVLGAMAFF.

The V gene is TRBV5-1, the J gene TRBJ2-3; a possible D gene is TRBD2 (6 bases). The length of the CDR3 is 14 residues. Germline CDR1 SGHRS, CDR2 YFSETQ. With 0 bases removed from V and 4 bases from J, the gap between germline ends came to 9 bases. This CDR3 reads CASSLGLEPDTQYF. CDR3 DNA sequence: TGCGCCAGCAGCTTGGGACTAGAGCCAGATACGCAGTATTTT.

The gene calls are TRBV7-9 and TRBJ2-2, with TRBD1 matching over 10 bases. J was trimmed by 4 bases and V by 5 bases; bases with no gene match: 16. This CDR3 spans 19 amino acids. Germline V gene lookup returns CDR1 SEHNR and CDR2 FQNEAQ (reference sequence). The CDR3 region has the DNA TGTGCCAGCAGCAAAACGAATACACCGGGACAGGGGCGCACCGGGGAGCTGTTTTTT. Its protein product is CASSKTNTPGQGRTGELFF.

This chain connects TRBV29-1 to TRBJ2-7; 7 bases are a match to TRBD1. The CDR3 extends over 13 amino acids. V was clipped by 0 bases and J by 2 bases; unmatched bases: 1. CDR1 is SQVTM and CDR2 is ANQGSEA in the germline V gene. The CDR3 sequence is CSVEDRGTYEQYF. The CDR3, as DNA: TGCAGCGTTGAAGACAGGGGGACCTACGAGCAGTACTTC.